The T cell receptor (beta chain) described here comes from a study of T cell repertoires in cytomegalovirus infection. Study background: Carrying CMV and the relevant HLA type showed in public TCR beta signatures.

Via MiXCR, TCRdb re-called the reads, giving one row per CDR3 protein. The sample consists of around 300,000 distinct CDR3 sequences, about a quarter of them appearing once. This CDR3 is 14 amino acids long. CDR1 and CDR2 (germline): MNHEY, SVGEGT. V shed 4 bases, J shed 5 bases, and the junction held 8 bases outside the gene matches. Whole-study results and caveats: Ex vivo responses were dominated by HLA-C-restricted CMV-specific TCR beta clonotypes. CMV carriers with the relevant HLA were identified by cumulative public TCR beta family frequency.

On this clonotype: Its antigen is unknown.

Sequencing input: PBMCs. The origin of this receptor is a human donor in good health (CMV status not recorded). Some clones in this sample may be carry-over from other donors' samples. This rearrangement joins TRBV6-2 or TRBV6-3 to TRBJ2-7; TRBD1 matches at 7 bases. The CDR3 coding sequence is TGTGCCAGCAGTTTCCAGGACAGGCGCAACGAGCAGTACTTC. Translation: CASSFQDRRNEQYF.